This T cell receptor (beta chain) is from a study of Ad26.COV2.S vaccination and SARS-CoV-2 variants. Study-wide background: Trial arm assignment for the donor was COV1001 Ad26.COV2.S. Into the muscle, Ad26.COV2.S was dosed once or twice, 56 days apart.

This clone came up once. As yet, its antigen is unknown. Treatment meaning: over 15 received Ad26.COV2.S at low or high dose, single or two shots; about 5 received placebo; per-sample allocation not given. Day 63 following the first vaccine or placebo injection was when the samples were taken. An adult aged 18-55 years in Boston served as the donor. Points from the study as a whole: Total responses of T cells may have been underestimated by the analyses of TCR breadth and depth.

The assay was immunoSEQ multiplex PCR, and TCRdb's table has in-frame clones only and misses some. The sample consists of a few hundred thousand clones, around 86% of them appearing once. This CDR3 comprises 12 residues. Losses at the gene ends were 2 bases for V and 7 bases for J; bases not matched to a gene: 4. CDR1 is GTSNPN, CDR2 SVGIG, per germline (reference sequence). The chain combines TRBV30 with TRBJ1-2; 7 bases line up with TRBD1. The input for sequencing was peripheral blood, taken in a trial of Ad26.COV2.S vaccine versus placebo. This TCR came from a person between 18 and 65 years old who received the Ad26.COV2.S COVID-19 vaccine or a placebo. The CDR3 DNA is TGTGCCTGGAGTCAGGGGGTTTTTGGCTACACCTTC. Translation gives CAWSQGVFGYTF. The full variable domain, its missing parts supplied by reference TRBV30 and TRBJ1-2, is SQTIHQWPATLVQPVGSPLSLECTVEGTSNPNLYWYRQAAGRGLQLLFYSVGIGQISSEVPQNLSASRPQDRQFILSSKKLLLSDSGFYLCAWSQGVFGYTFGSGTRLTVV.